Presented here are 20 T cell receptor beta chains from one specimen sequenced in a study of T cell responses to AZD1222 COVID-19 vaccine. Clones were read by immunoSEQ multiplex PCR, and TCRdb kept only the in-frame ones, dropping some. The repertoire holds approximately 140,000 clones, with around 95% as singletons. The sequencing used peripheral blood, collected on day 0 of AZD1222 vaccination. These receptors came from an adult in good health.

This chain uses TRBV3-1 (or the pseudogene TRBV3-2) with TRBJ1-4, with a possible D match to TRBD1 (5 bases). Germline V CDR1 and CDR2: LGHDT, YNNKEL (reference sequence). The CDR3 sequence is 14 residues long. The V and J ends lost 2 bases and 4 bases respectively, with 8 bases between them. This chain's CDR3 is CASSQWGVNEKLFF. Here the CDR3 DNA reads TGTGCCAGCAGCCAATGGGGCGTTAATGAAAAACTGTTTTTT.

This chain uses TRBV6-5 with TRBJ1-2, with 10 bases fitting TRBD1. Germline V gives CDR1 MNHEY, CDR2 SVGAGI. The CDR3 runs to 13 residues. J lost 8 bases, V lost 4 bases, and 4 bases had no gene match. The CDR3 coding sequence is TGTGCCAGCAGTTGGGGACAGGGGACAGGCTACACCTTC. This encodes CASSWGQGTGYTF.

The chain combines TRBV5-1 with TRBJ1-6; 10 bases line up with TRBD1. From germline, CDR1 is SGHRS and CDR2 YFSETQ. The V and J ends lost 3 bases and 7 bases, in that order; junction bases with no gene match: 4. The length of the CDR3 is 15 residues. In DNA, the CDR3 is TGCGCCAGCAGCTCGGGACAGGGGAGAAATTCACCCCTCCACTTT. This sequence encodes CASSSGQGRNSPLHF. The full variable domain, with the rest looked up from reference TRBV5-1 and TRBJ1-6, is KAGVTQTPRYLIKTRGQQVTLSCSPISGHRSVSWYQQTPGQGLQFLFEYFSETQRNKGNFPGRFSGRQFSNSRSEMNVSTLELGDSALYLCASSSGQGRNSPLHFGNGTRLTVT.

The chain combines TRBV2 with TRBJ1-5; D is unresolved. V was clipped by 1 base and J by 3 bases, with 16 bases between them. Germline CDR1 is SNHLY and CDR2 is FYNNEI. The CDR3 totals 17 residues. CDR3 bases: TGTGCCAGCAGTGAAGTTAGGTGGGCCGGGAACAATCAGCCCCAGCATTTT. Its translation: CASSEVRWAGNNQPQHF.

The chain couples TRBV5-1 to TRBJ2-2, with 8 bases identical to TRBD1. From germline, CDR1 is SGHRS and CDR2 YFSETQ. V lost 1 base, J lost 6 bases, and 2 bases stayed unmatched. The length of the CDR3 is 14 residues. CDR3 coding DNA: TGCGCCAGCAGCTTGCTACAGGGGGCCGGGGAGCTGTTTTTT. Protein: CASSLLQGAGELFF.

About this clone itself: Other DNA sequences in the sample encode the same CDR3. This chain connects TRBV5-1 to TRBJ2-5; D is ambiguous. Germline CDR1 reads SGHRS; CDR2 reads YFSETQ. The CDR3 runs to 11 residues. Trimming shortened V by 3 bases and J by 2 bases, and 2 bases separated the two germline ends. The CDR3 region is CASSSQETQYF. Written as DNA, the CDR3 is TGCGCCAGCAGCTCACAAGAGACCCAGTACTTC.

This chain connects TRBV7-9 to TRBJ2-2, with no clear D. Trimming left V 1 base short and J 7 bases short, with 10 bases between. Germline V gene lookup returns CDR1 SEHNR and CDR2 FQNEAQ (reference sequence). The CDR3 loop spans 14 amino acids. This CDR3 reads CASSLVGRDGELFF. The CDR3 DNA reads as TGTGCCAGCAGCTTAGTCGGCCGTGACGGGGAGCTGTTTTTT.

The J gene is TRBJ2-7, the V gene TRBV2; D is undetermined. The CDR3 extends over 12 amino acids. Germline loops: CDR1 SNHLY, CDR2 FYNNEI. Trimming shortened V by 2 bases and J by 4 bases, and 6 bases separated the two germline ends. CDR3 DNA sequence: TGTGCCAGCAGTGAACGCAGGTACGAGCAGTACGTC. This gives the protein CASSERRYEQYV.

This sequence joins TRBV4-3 and TRBJ2-5, with 13 bases that match TRBD2. Looked up from germline, CDR1 is LGHNA and CDR2 is YSLEER. The CDR3 has 16 amino acids. V shed 4 bases, J shed 0 bases, and the junction held 2 bases outside the gene matches. CDR3 nucleotides: TGCGCCAGCAGCCCGGGACTAGCGGGGCACCAAGAGACCCAGTACTTC. Translating it yields CASSPGLAGHQETQYF.

The chain uses TRBV27 and TRBJ1-2; 7 positions agree with TRBD1. The CDR3 has 16 amino acids. Trimming removed 6 bases from V and 1 base from J; junction bases left unmatched: 11. The germline CDR1 and CDR2 sequences are MNHEY and SMNVEV (reference sequence). The CDR3 protein is CASRPGQTLNNYGYTF. DNA for the CDR3: TGTGCCAGCAGACCGGGACAGACCCTTAATAACTATGGCTACACCTTC.

Details on this clone: This same CDR3 is encoded by further DNA sequences in the sample. This chain connects TRBV7-9 to TRBJ2-5, with D unresolved. The length of the CDR3 is 13 residues. CDR1 and CDR2 (germline): SEHNR, FQNEAQ (reference sequence). Trimming stripped 1 base from V and 1 base from J, with 4 bases between. This chain's CDR3 is CASSLGGQETQYF. The CDR3 DNA follows: TGTGCCAGCAGCTTAGGGGGCCAAGAGACCCAGTACTTC.

As for this clone: The sample holds other DNA sequences that translate to the same CDR3. The chain joins TRBV12-3 or TRBV12-4 to TRBJ2-3; D not resolved. This CDR3 has 11 residues. Trimming pared 3 bases from V and 2 bases from J, leaving 0 bases between. Here the CDR3 reads CASSFTDTQYF. The CDR3, as DNA: TGTGCCAGCAGTTTCACAGATACGCAGTATTTT.

The chain links TRBV4-1 to TRBJ2-3; 9 bases match TRBD2. The CDR3 totals 15 residues. V lost 0 bases and J lost 8; bases outside the gene matches: 6. The germline V gene encodes CDR1 MGHRA and CDR2 YSYEKL. The CDR3 region has the DNA TGCGCCAGCAGCCAAGATCCTAGCGGGGTCGCTACGCAGTATTTT. Its translation: CASSQDPSGVATQYF.

The V call is TRBV7-8, the J call TRBJ2-5, with D perhaps TRBD1 or TRBD2 (6 bases each). The V and J ends lost 1 base and 4 bases respectively, with 19 bases between them. The CDR3 loop spans 17 amino acids. In germline, CDR1 is SGHVS, CDR2 FQNEAQ. The CDR3 bases are TGTGCCAGCAGCTTAGTTTGGTGGGACAAGGGAGGAGAGACCCAGTACTTC. This translates into CASSLVWWDKGGETQYF.

The chain links TRBV5-4 to TRBJ2-1; D call uncertain. Trimming removed 3 bases at V and 10 bases at J, with 8 bases between. CDR3 length: 11 residues. Germline assignment: CDR1 SGHNT and CDR2 YYREEE (reference sequence). CDR3 nucleotide sequence: TGTGCCAGCAGCTCCCAGGAGGAGCAGTTCTTC. As protein: CASSSQEEQFF.

This clone appeared a single time. The chain joins TRBV19 to TRBJ2-5, with 15 bases lining up with TRBD2. Trimming cost V 4 bases and J 4 bases; bases outside gene matches: 1. From germline, CDR1 is LNHDA and CDR2 SQIVND (reference sequence). The CDR3 runs to 15 residues. CDR3 protein: CASSKGLAGGETQYF. CDR3 coding DNA: TGTGCCAGTAGTAAGGGACTAGCGGGAGGAGAGACCCAGTACTTC.

A single count supports this clone. This chain joins TRBV18 and TRBJ1-4; D unclear. The CDR3 has 13 residues. Trimming shortened V by 3 bases and J by 0 bases, and 2 bases separated the two germline ends. The germline gives CDR1 KGHSH, CDR2 LQKENI. CDR3 bases: TGTGCCAGCTCACCCCCAACTAATGAAAAACTGTTTTTT. This gives the protein CASSPPTNEKLFF.

The chain recombines TRBV4-3 with TRBJ1-1; possible D gene TRBD1, 6 bases. This CDR3 is built from 14 residues. Per germline, CDR1 LGHNA and CDR2 YSLEER. V lost 4 bases and J 2 bases, leaving 11 bases between the germline ends. In DNA form, the CDR3 reads TGCGCCAGCAGCCCGGGACACACAAACACTGAAGCTTTCTTT. It encodes CASSPGHTNTEAFF.

This chain uses TRBV11-2 with TRBJ1-2; possible D gene TRBD1, 5 bases. In germline, CDR1 is SGHAT, CDR2 FQNNGV. The CDR3 has 15 residues. V lost 0 bases, J lost 2 bases, and 10 bases lay in between. CDR3: CASSLDLGGNYGYTF. The CDR3 nucleotides read TGTGCCAGCAGCTTAGATCTGGGGGGGAACTATGGCTACACCTTC. Full variable domain (rest looked up from reference TRBV11-2 and TRBJ1-2): EAGVAQSPRYKIIEKRQSVAFWCNPISGHATLYWYQQILGQGPKLLIQFQNNGVVDDSQLPKDRFSAERLKGVDSTLKIQPAKLEDSAVYLCASSLDLGGNYGYTFGSGTRLTVV.

The J gene is TRBJ1-1, the V gene TRBV5-8; D unresolved. CDR3 length: 12 amino acids. The V gene lost 7 bases and the J gene lost 1 base, with 8 bases spanning the gap. Germline lookup yields CDR1 SGHTS and CDR2 YDEGEE. For the CDR3, the DNA is TGTGCCAGCCGCCCTAAGAACACTGAAGCTTTCTTT. Protein product: CASRPKNTEAFF.